This T cell receptor beta chain was identified during a study of PD-1 blockade in classical Hodgkin lymphoma. General study results and limits: Diminished baseline TCR diversity has been reported in newly diagnosed patients relative to healthy donors. What drove the repertoire differences, possibly disease activity or prior therapy, has not been defined. The CD4+ diversity rise by C4D1 was clearest in complete responders. Newly diagnosed patients and complete responders had comparable diversity at baseline.

Indicated time point: cycle 4 day 1 (C4D1), after more than 5 weeks of nivolumab. Each and every patient relapsed after autologous stem cell transplantation, and patients got differing brentuximab vedotin exposure. Using immunoSEQ multiplex PCR, the repertoire was profiled, and TCRdb retains in-frame clones only, with some absent. This table has roughly 100,000 clones, more than 70% appearing once. Points on this clone: The antigen is unknown.

The length of the CDR3 is 11 residues. Germline V lookup: CDR1 KGHSH, CDR2 LQKENI. Trimming removed 6 bases from V and 4 bases from J, with 6 bases in between. This chain uses TRBV18 with TRBJ2-5; D perhaps matches TRBD2 (6 bases). The specimen comprised peripheral blood mononuclear cells (PBMCs), sampled before the fourth cycle of nivolumab. The sequence was obtained from a human donor with classical Hodgkin lymphoma. CDR3 bases: TGTGCCAGCTCGCGGGGAGAGACCCAGTACTTC. Translating it yields CASSRGETQYF. The whole variable domain, remainder taken from reference TRBV18 and TRBJ2-5, is NAGVMQNPRHLVRRRGQEARLRCSPMKGHSHVYWYRQLPEEGLKFMVYLQKENIIDESGMPKERFSAEFPKEGPSILRIQQVVRGDSAAYFCASSRGETQYFGPGTRLLVL.